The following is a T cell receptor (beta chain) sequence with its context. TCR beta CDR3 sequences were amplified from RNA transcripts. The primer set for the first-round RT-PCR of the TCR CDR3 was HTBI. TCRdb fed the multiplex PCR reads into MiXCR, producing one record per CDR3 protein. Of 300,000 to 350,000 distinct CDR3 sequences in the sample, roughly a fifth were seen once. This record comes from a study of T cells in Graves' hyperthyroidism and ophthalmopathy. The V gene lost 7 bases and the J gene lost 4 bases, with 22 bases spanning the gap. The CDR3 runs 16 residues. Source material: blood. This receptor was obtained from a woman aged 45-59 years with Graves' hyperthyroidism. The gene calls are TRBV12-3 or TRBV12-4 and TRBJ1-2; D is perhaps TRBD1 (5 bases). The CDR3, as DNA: TGTGCCAGCACCCCCTCCAGCTGGGGGTCGGCCTATGGCTACACCTTC. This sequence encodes CASTPSSWGSAYGYTF.